One sample yielded the 11 T cell receptor beta chains listed below, sequenced in a study of T cell responses to AZD1222 COVID-19 vaccine. The method was immunoSEQ multiplex PCR; TCRdb's version includes in-frame clones alone and lacks a portion of them. The sample includes some 150,000 clones, around 92% seen only once; the top ten take 2.5% to 4%. Sequencing was performed on peripheral blood, taken 28 days after the second AZD1222 dose. The source is an adult who received the AZD1222 COVID-19 vaccine.

Written as DNA, the CDR3 is TGTGCCAGCAGCTTAGGACACGTCCGAGGCTACACCTTC. This translates into CASSLGHVRGYTF. This rearrangement joins TRBV7-2 to TRBJ1-2; D is ambiguous. Germline assignment: CDR1 SGHTA and CDR2 FQGNSA. V was cut by 1 base and J by 8 bases, with 11 bases left in between. This CDR3 is built from 13 residues.

The CDR3 DNA is TGCGCCAGCAGCTTATTCAGGGTTAAGCAGCCCCAGCATTTT. Protein sequence: CASSLFRVKQPQHF. The J gene is TRBJ1-5, the V gene TRBV5-1; D possibly corresponds to TRBD1 (5 bases). Trimming left V 2 bases short and J 7 bases short, with 13 bases between. The germline V gene has CDR1 SGHRS and CDR2 YFSETQ. This CDR3 region has 14 residues.

The chain employs TRBV5-1 and TRBJ1-1, with a possible D match to TRBD1 (5 bases). V dropped 1 base and J dropped 1 base, with 11 bases sitting between them. This CDR3 comprises 15 residues. Looked up from germline, CDR1 is SGHRS and CDR2 is YFSETQ. CDR3 DNA sequence: TGCGCCAGCAGCTTGTCTCCAGGGCGGAACACTGAAGCTTTCTTT. Its translation: CASSLSPGRNTEAFF.

A single count supports this clone. The chain is built from TRBV5-1 and TRBJ2-5; D is unclear. The ends were cut back, 3 bases at V and 5 bases at J, with 11 bases in the middle. CDR1 and CDR2 (germline): SGHRS, YFSETQ. The CDR3 consists of 13 residues. Here the CDR3 reads CASSSTPSETQYF. The CDR3 nucleotides read TGCGCCAGCAGCTCCACCCCATCGGAGACCCAGTACTTC.

In this sample, this clone turned up once. The V call is TRBV4-3, the J call TRBJ2-1, with TRBD2 matching 14 bases. V was pared by 2 bases and J by 1 base, with 1 base of the junction left unmatched. Germline CDR1 is LGHNA and CDR2 is YSLEER. There are 17 residues in the CDR3. CDR3 DNA sequence: TGCGCCAGCAGCCAAAGACTAGCGGGAGGGTCCTACAATGAGCAGTTCTTC. It codes for CASSQRLAGGSYNEQFF.

This clone was observed once. The chain has TRBV2 and TRBJ2-1; D is perhaps TRBD1 or TRBD2 (6 bases each). Germline V gene lookup returns CDR1 SNHLY and CDR2 FYNNEI. V gave up 3 bases and J gave up 12 bases, with 21 bases separating them. The CDR3 is 15 amino acids. CDR3 region: CASSETSTGAGRQFF. In DNA form, the CDR3 reads TGTGCCAGCAGTGAGACTAGTACGGGGGCGGGGCGGCAGTTCTTC. The full variable domain, completed using reference TRBV2 and TRBJ2-1, is EPEVTQTPSHQVTQMGQEVILRCVPISNHLYFYWYRQILGQKVEFLVSFYNNEISEKSEIFDDQFSVERPDGSNFTLKIRSTKLEDSAMYFCASSETSTGAGRQFFGPGTRLTVL.

The V call is TRBV29-1, the J call TRBJ2-2; D ambiguous. The V and J ends lost 4 bases and 3 bases respectively, with 6 bases between them. CDR3 size: 12 residues. The germline V gene encodes CDR1 SQVTM and CDR2 ANQGSEA. The CDR3 sequence: CSVALDTGELFF. CDR3 sequence (DNA): TGCAGCGTTGCTCTAGACACCGGGGAGCTGTTTTTT.

The rearrangement links TRBV27 to TRBJ1-1; TRBD1 aligns across 9 bases. The CDR3 consists of 14 residues. Germline values: CDR1 MNHEY, CDR2 SMNVEV (reference sequence). V was clipped by 4 bases and J by 4 bases; unmatched bases: 4. CDR3 bases: TGTGCCAGCAGTTGGGACAGGGTGCGCACTGAAGCTTTCTTT. Translating it yields CASSWDRVRTEAFF.

This chain joins TRBV29-1 and TRBJ1-1, with unresolved D. Deletions cut 2 bases from V and 0 bases from J, with 7 bases between. The CDR3 is made up of 13 amino acids. CDR1 is SQVTM and CDR2 is ANQGSEA in the germline V gene. In DNA, the CDR3 is TGCAGCGTTGAAATGTTTCTGAACACTGAAGCTTTCTTT. Translated, it gives CSVEMFLNTEAFF.

The chain combines TRBV6-6 with TRBJ2-5; D possibly corresponds to TRBD2 (5 bases). CDR1 and CDR2 (germline): MNHNY, SVGAGI (reference sequence). The CDR3 totals 13 residues. V was pared by 2 bases and J by 2 bases, with 6 bases between. Here the CDR3 reads CASSYRGQETQYF. DNA of the CDR3: TGTGCCAGCAGTTACCGGGGTCAAGAGACCCAGTACTTC.

The rearrangement joins TRBV4-3 to TRBJ2-3; unclear D gene. This CDR3 has 15 residues. CDR1 and CDR2 (germline): LGHNA, YSLEER. V was clipped by 0 bases and J by 1 base, with 8 bases between them. CDR3 DNA: TGCGCCAGCAGCCAAGAAGCGTTACGCACAGATACGCAGTATTTT. Translated, it gives CASSQEALRTDTQYF.